The clone carrying this T cell receptor (beta chain) was counted between two and nine times. The target antigen is unknown. A second PCR, run for roughly 7 to 12 cycles, used a sample-barcoded 5' primer plus a J-beta primer mix. One entry per CDR3 protein, called by TCRdb with MiXCR from the 5' RACE reads. The sample carries 700,000 or so distinct CDR3 sequences, about 24% recorded once. The data belong to a study of blood T cells in healthy people across ages. Findings of the study overall: It was held that the diversity estimates obtained from one million T cells were underestimates.

The sequence was obtained from a man aged 65 to 85 in good health. The specimen was blood.

The CDR3 region is CSVEARGTGNYGYTF. The CDR3 nucleotides are TGCAGCGTTGAAGCTCGGGGAACGGGAAACTATGGCTACACCTTC. V is TRBV29-1 and J is TRBJ1-2, with D uncertain. Germline lookup yields CDR1 SQVTM and CDR2 ANQGSEA. The CDR3 covers 15 residues. Trimming removed 1 base from V and 2 bases from J, with 14 bases in between.